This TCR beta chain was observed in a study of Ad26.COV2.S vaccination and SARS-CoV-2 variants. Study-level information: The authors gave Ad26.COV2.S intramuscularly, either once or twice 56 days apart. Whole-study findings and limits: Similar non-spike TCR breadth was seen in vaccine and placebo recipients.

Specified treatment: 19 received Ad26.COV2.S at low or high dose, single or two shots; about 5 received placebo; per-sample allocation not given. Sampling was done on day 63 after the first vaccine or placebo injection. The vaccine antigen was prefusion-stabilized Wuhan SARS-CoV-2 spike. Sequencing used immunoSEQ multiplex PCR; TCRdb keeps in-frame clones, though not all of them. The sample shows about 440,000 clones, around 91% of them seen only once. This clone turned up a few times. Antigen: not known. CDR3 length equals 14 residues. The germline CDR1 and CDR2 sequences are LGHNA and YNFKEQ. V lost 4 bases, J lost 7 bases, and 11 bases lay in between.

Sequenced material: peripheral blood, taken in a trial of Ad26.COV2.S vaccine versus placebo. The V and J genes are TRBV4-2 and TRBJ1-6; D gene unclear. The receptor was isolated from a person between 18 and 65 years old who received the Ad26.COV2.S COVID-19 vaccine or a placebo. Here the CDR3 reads CASSPPGRNSPLHF. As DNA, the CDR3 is TGTGCCAGCAGCCCCCCCGGACGGAATTCACCCCTCCACTTT.